This T cell receptor (beta chain) was identified in a study of cytomegalovirus exposure and HLA in healthy donors (dated by TCRdb to about 2017). Some background on the complete study: In an earlier analysis of some 610 of the donors, under 300 Gb of sequence data and approximately 100 million unique TCR beta sequences from about 190 million T cells were reported. A later analysis re-analyzed previously published TCR beta repertoires from about 730 donors and added high-resolution HLA genotyping to study TCR occurrence patterns. In addition to the first cohort of approximately 650 subjects, a separate validation cohort of around 110 different subjects was used. In an earlier analysis of around 540 of the donors, high-throughput TCR beta sequencing was used to judge whether each TCR beta V gene segment behaved as functional or pseudogenic. Alongside the repertoire data, information on donor age, sex, ethnicity and CMV serostatus was compiled. The study aimed to test whether signatures of past pathogen exposure could be identified by cataloging public T cell receptors. All discovery cohort repertoires had been generated on a single sequencing platform. The number of donors typed differed by locus, with about 629-630 for A, B, C, DRB1 and DQB1, around 520 for DQA1, about 610 for DPA1, and roughly 450 for DPB1. Among the approximately 400 genotyped donors, approximately 77% belonged to the genetic ancestry cluster associated with self-reported Caucasian donors. To predict cytomegalovirus infection status, the study combined high-throughput TCR immunosequencing, statistical association of individual TCRs with disease status, and machine learning. HLA typing included class I and class II loci at four-digit resolution. Rather than using new phenotypic data, the later analysis identified candidate immune exposures from TCR beta sequences and from how often those sequences occurred across donors. On average, around 240,000 unique TCR beta nucleotide sequences were sequenced per donor among a few hundred genotyped donors of the cohort, with approximately 18% of those sequences being non-productive. The T cell repertoires of roughly 660 subjects were profiled by immunosequencing and related to cytomegalovirus serostatus. A handful of DR-DQ haplotypes were handled as single units for association and clustering because linkage in the cohort was strong. An early release that covered roughly 600 HLA-typed donors contained approximately 300 gigabases of sequencing data and about 84 million unique TCR sequences. A later genetic analysis took genome-wide SNP genotypes for about 65% of the roughly 670 donors and used that subset as a discovery cohort. What the work shows at the level of the full study, not this receptor alone: In a later genetic analysis, fewer N-insertions in productive TCRs were reported among donors in an Asian-associated ancestry cluster than the roughly 710-donor mean. Sequencing depth was assumed to be roughly uniform across donors in the presence/absence analyses, though that assumption may not hold. Several of the top co-occurrence clusters appeared to be linked to parvovirus B19, influenza, CMV and Epstein-Barr virus, according to a later analysis. The authors suggested that the approach could potentially be generalized to other disease states and immunological phenotypes. Linkage disequilibrium might explain the correlated functional status among segregating V segments, but an unknown experimental factor could not be ruled out. In a later analysis, 15,000 to 20,000 TCR beta sequences were associated with specific HLA alleles at a false discovery rate of 0.05. An earlier analysis of some 590 of the donors showed that most TCR beta V segments appeared in productive rearrangements either about 87% or about 30% of the time, which broadly matched IMGT annotations. In vitro tests confirmed that a few of the cytomegalovirus-associated TCR beta chains recognize cytomegalovirus antigens. The classifier was reported to diagnose cytomegalovirus status with high specificity and sensitivity in both the original and validation cohorts. Strong co-occurrence of HLA alleles, especially DR and DQ, made assigning TCR associations to individual alleles difficult. In a later analysis, HLA-associated TCR beta chains were found to be more clonally expanded and to have lower generation probabilities than equally common non-associated chains. A further reported finding was that TCR beta sequences accurately predicted the HLA-A and HLA-B alleles for most subjects in the first cohort. Over 15 rarely observed V segments, including chromosome 9 orphons, were excluded from the earlier analysis of about 500 of the donors because counts were too low. The study gave a list of under 200 TCR beta chains associated with cytomegalovirus. Some IMGT-functional V segments, including TRBV6-2 and TRBV6-3, could not be distinguished by the 87-base-pair reads and were therefore excluded. In a later analysis, most CMV-associated TCR beta chains were found to appear HLA-restricted, with HLA associations seemingly driven largely by CMV exposure. While some public TCRs were present in many individuals, most TCR sequences turned up only very rarely across donors. The cohort was sequenced for TCR beta chains only, and without alpha or paired-chain data the features that could be detected were limited. Because HLA typing was missing for some donors at each locus, association tests included only the typed subset. According to a later analysis, TCR association rates differed among HLA loci, with DRB1 alleles showing the most associated TCRs and HLA-C alleles showing the fewest. An association between a missense DCLRE1C variant and V-gene and J-gene trimming of TCR beta chains was found in a later genetic analysis and replicated in an independent cohort. For the cohort, immune exposure information was limited to CMV serostatus. A cluster of highly shared sequence variants was judged likely to be a technical artifact of the sequencing pipeline.

The cohort comprised hundreds of healthy bone marrow donors. At the time of sampling, every cohort member was nominally healthy, though immune exposures that went unrecorded were likely present. The donor tested CMV seropositive and was one of the 289 seropositive cohort members. A peripheral blood sample was collected from each donor, and TCR beta sequencing was performed on peripheral blood mononuclear cells. The Qiagen DNeasy Blood Extraction Kit was used to extract genomic DNA from the blood cell samples. The trim is 2 bases for V and 4 bases for J, with a gap of 12 bases between the germline ends. CDR3 length: 14 amino acids, cysteine to phenylalanine. Only the CDR3 region is kept as DNA, spanning 42 bases read in frame from base 1. The germline V gene gives CDR1 as SGHRS and CDR2 as YFSETQ. About this clone: Which antigen it targets is not known. Per-base quality was not reported, and no clone a single base away is much larger than it.

To prepare the library, the immunoSEQ multiplex PCR assay was applied. For the multiplex PCR, a mixture combining 60 forward primers for TCR Vbeta segments and 13 reverse primers for TCR Jbeta segments was used. Amplification of the CDR3 region of rearranged TCR beta genes was performed with a multiplex PCR assay on genomic DNA. The amplified TCR beta libraries were sequenced on the Illumina HiSeq System as 87-base-pair reads. From the authors' description of their analysis: A later analysis tallied 75 million to 85 million unique TCR beta chains across the approximately 670 repertoires, and some 12 million of those chains were shared by two or more donors. To remove PCR and sequencing errors, raw reads were error-corrected and collapsed into unique sequences using a nearest-neighbor algorithm that merged closely related sequences. Alignment of CDR3 sequences to IMGT reference sequences was used to assign V, D and J gene segments. Each retained sequence needed at least a six-nucleotide match to both a V gene segment and a J gene segment. Rearrangements were called productive when the CDR3 lacked stop codons and stayed in frame with V and J; all others were non-productive. Following IMGT convention, CDR3 was defined as the stretch from the second conserved V-encoded cysteine to the conserved J-encoded phenylalanine. The earlier analysis of about 560 of the donors excluded any sequence lacking an unambiguous match to a single V gene segment. In an earlier analysis of roughly 600 of the donors, a V segment was called functional when productive rearrangements were above 56.7%, and segregating when the standard deviation between donors exceeded 5%. A statistical classification framework was developed to diagnose cytomegalovirus status using the catalog of TCR beta chain sequences. In a later analysis, V and J genes were assigned by comparing TCR nucleotide sequences against IMGT/GENE-DB human TR gene sequences. In a later analysis, CDR3 sequences and most-parsimonious VDJ recombination scenarios were assigned using the TCRdist pipeline. In a later analysis, each TCR beta chain was defined by its CDR3 amino acid sequence together with its V-gene family, and reads lacking a unique V-gene family were excluded. A later analysis removed 500 to 650 highly shared, low-generation-probability nucleotide sequences to deal with suspected cross-contamination and a sequencing artifact. In a later analysis, a clonal expansion index for each public chain was calculated from normalized within-repertoire ranks of inferred template counts. Generation probabilities in a later analysis came from a VDJ recombination model fitted to out-of-frame rearrangements, and those results were checked against IGoR. A later analysis scored TCR-TCR, TCR-HLA and TCR-CMV co-occurrence with hypergeometric tests, applying a repertoire-size bias correction to TCR pairs. False discovery rates were estimated in a later analysis by permuting HLA or CMV assignments 20 times. In a later analysis, co-occurring TCRs were grouped with DBSCAN, and TCRdist sequence similarity was added when clustering was performed within HLA-allele-positive subsets. Co-occurrence clustering excluded repertoires with fewer than 30,000 or more than 120,000 public chains, plus five with anomalous nucleotide sharing. TCRdb obtained this table from immuneACCESS and retained in-frame rearrangements with V and J assigned. These tables miss some clones; where compared with another copy, unresolved V genes account for less than half of the shortfall, and the remainder is unexplained. The DNA was the basis for D and trimming; V, J and clone size are from that table. In this sample the table shows 90,000 to 120,000 clones, about 81% of which occur a single time. The ten largest clones take up about 2.5% of the sample.

The chain is assembled from TRBV5-1 and TRBJ1-2, with TRBD1 as a weak D call on 6 bases. The sequenced material came from PBMCs. This clonotype was obtained from a man aged 25 to 40 in good health and CMV-seropositive. The sequenced DNA is TGCGCCAGCAGCTTTTGGAGGGGGGGCTATGGCTACACCTTC. This gives the protein CASSFWRGGYGYTF.